These T cell receptor beta chains were read from a single sample in a study of T cells in Graves' hyperthyroidism and ophthalmopathy. TCRdb called the multiplex PCR reads again in MiXCR, with one record for every CDR3 protein. This repertoire shows a few hundred thousand distinct CDR3 sequences, 15% to 19% found once; its top ten account for around a quarter. The source material was blood. The receptors come from a woman in her late teens or twenties with Graves' hyperthyroidism that later progressed to Graves' ophthalmopathy. Both conserved end residues are part of each CDR3. D genes are given only for firm matches. Size is stated for part of the rows, as once, few or many counts, or as a class when the clone is expanded.

j_call	v_call	d_call	clone_size	cdr3_aa	cdr3_nt
TRBJ2-1	TRBV2	-	few	CAHTPGPGVADEQFF	TGTGCCCATACCCCCGGGCCAGGGGTGGCGGATGAGCAGTTCTTC
TRBJ1-6	TRBV7-2	-	-	CASSLLPTDSPLHF	TGTGCCAGCAGCTTACTACCCACGGATTCACCCCTCCACTTT
TRBJ1-2	TRBV28	-	many	CASSSTGESPGYTF	TGTGCCAGCAGTTCCACCGGGGAATCTCCTGGCTACACCTTC
TRBJ1-5	TRBV12-3/TRBV12-4	TRBD1	many	CASTFSSRGRLNQPQHF	TGTGCCAGCACCTTTAGTAGCAGGGGGCGGCTCAATCAGCCCCAGCATTTT
TRBJ2-3	TRBV20-1	TRBD2	many	CSARVPSGFTDTQYF	TGCAGTGCTAGAGTTCCTAGCGGATTCACAGATACGCAGTATTTT
TRBJ2-1	TRBV5-1	TRBD2	many	CASSLLAPINEQFF	TGCGCCAGCAGCTTACTAGCGCCAATCAATGAGCAGTTCTTC
TRBJ2-7	TRBV4-3	TRBD1	few	CASSQSQGATYEQYF	TGCGCCAGCAGCCAATCACAGGGGGCCACCTACGAGCAGTACTTC
TRBJ1-3	TRBV18	-	many	CASSPGLGNTIYF	TGTGCCAGCTCACCAGGGCTTGGAAACACCATATATTTT
TRBJ2-5	TRBV2	-	many	CAKEPVTGPETQYF	TGTGCCAAAGAGCCCGTTACAGGGCCAGAGACCCAGTACTTC
TRBJ1-4	TRBV7-9	-	-	CASSPKGPPGFNEKLFF	TGTGCCAGCAGCCCTAAAGGACCCCCAGGGTTTAATGAAAAACTGTTTTTT
TRBJ1-3	TRBV19	-	-	CASWEGFIGNTIYF	TGTGCCAGTTGGGAGGGGTTTATTGGAAACACCATATATTTT
TRBJ1-1	TRBV30	-	few	CAWSVLPNEAFF	TGTGCCTGGAGTGTACTCCCCAATGAAGCTTTCTTT
TRBJ2-1	TRBV3-1	-	-	CASSPPPGLLTRTGNNEQFF	TGTGCCAGCAGCCCGCCCCCGGGACTCTTAACCCGTACGGGGAACAATGAGCAGTTCTTC
TRBJ1-4	TRBV28	TRBD1	-	CASRSGQGDEKLFF	TGTGCCAGCAGGTCCGGACAGGGAGATGAAAAACTGTTTTTT
TRBJ2-3	TRBV10-2	-	-	CASKVGHTTDTQYF	TGCGCCAGCAAGGTCGGGCACACCACAGATACGCAGTATTTT
TRBJ1-2	TRBV28	TRBD1	many	CASRTGGGYTF	TGTGCCAGCAGAACAGGGGGTGGCTACACCTTC
TRBJ2-3	TRBV4-1	-	-	CATGRGGPDTQYF	TGCGCCACAGGGAGAGGGGGGCCAGATACGCAGTATTTT
TRBJ2-5	TRBV20-1	TRBD1	many	CSARAGTGNQETQYF	TGCAGTGCCAGAGCCGGGACAGGGAACCAAGAGACCCAGTACTTC
TRBJ1-1	TRBV13	-	many	CASRPLNTEAFF	TGTGCCAGCAGACCGTTGAACACTGAAGCTTTCTTT
TRBJ2-5	TRBV12-3/TRBV12-4	-	-	CASSFPSSETQYF	TGTGCCAGCAGTTTCCCTTCCTCAGAGACCCAGTACTTC
TRBJ2-5	TRBV9	-	-	CASSVVGSPQETQYF	TGTGCCAGCAGCGTCGTTGGATCCCCTCAGGAGACCCAGTACTTC
TRBJ2-2	TRBV7-9	TRBD2	many	CASRISGRRSGELFF	TGTGCCAGCAGAATTAGCGGGAGGAGGTCCGGGGAGCTGTTTTTT
TRBJ2-1	TRBV5-6	-	many	CASSLEANRYNEQFF	TGTGCCAGCAGCTTGGAAGCGAACAGATACAATGAGCAGTTCTTC
TRBJ2-3	TRBV15	TRBD1	-	CATSRRWTGVWTDTQYF	TGTGCCACCAGCAGACGTTGGACAGGGGTTTGGACAGATACGCAGTATTTT
TRBJ2-7	TRBV14	TRBD2	-	CASRQGEASGKYEQYF	TGTGCCAGCAGACAAGGGGAGGCTAGCGGGAAATACGAGCAGTACTTC
TRBJ2-3	TRBV2	-	many	CASSELWARDTDTQYF	TGTGCCAGCAGTGAATTGTGGGCCCGGGACACAGATACGCAGTATTTT
TRBJ2-1	TRBV6-2/TRBV6-3	TRBD2	-	CASSYGSGEEYNEQFF	TGTGCCAGCAGTTACGGTAGCGGGGAGGAATACAATGAGCAGTTCTTC
TRBJ2-3	TRBV20-1	-	-	CSALLPDTQYF	TGCAGTGCTTTACTGCCAGATACGCAGTATTTT
TRBJ2-4	TRBV28	-	many	CASSPTRGLAKNIQYF	TGTGCCAGCAGCCCAACCAGGGGCCTAGCCAAAAACATTCAGTACTTC
TRBJ2-5	TRBV28	-	few	CASGSQETQYF	TGTGCCAGCGGATCACAAGAGACCCAGTACTTC
TRBJ2-1	TRBV27	-	few	CASSPRTGVWNEQFF	TGTGCCAGCAGTCCCAGGACTGGAGTCTGGAATGAGCAGTTCTTC
TRBJ2-1	TRBV20-1	-	many	CSARVGWSYNEQFF	TGCAGTGCTAGGGTAGGGTGGTCCTACAATGAGCAGTTCTTC
TRBJ1-1	TRBV12-3/TRBV12-4	TRBD1	many	CASRLTGTGAHTEAFF	TGTGCCAGCAGGCTAACCGGGACAGGGGCTCACACTGAAGCTTTCTTT
TRBJ2-1	TRBV30	TRBD2	-	CAWRTSGRPYSVRNEQFF	TGTGCCTGGAGGACTAGCGGGAGGCCCTACTCAGTACGCAATGAGCAGTTCTTC
TRBJ2-5	TRBV7-8	TRBD2	few	CASSFKTSGRAETQYF	TGTGCCAGCAGCTTCAAGACTAGCGGGAGGGCGGAGACCCAGTACTTC
TRBJ2-1	TRBV3-1	-	-	CASSPLSVSYNEQFF	TGTGCCAGCAGCCCGCTTTCCGTCTCCTACAATGAGCAGTTCTTC
TRBJ2-4	TRBV28	-	-	CASSLWVGAKNIQYF	TGTGCCAGCAGTTTGTGGGTAGGAGCCAAAAACATTCAGTACTTC
TRBJ2-4	TRBV6-5	-	-	CASSYGENIQYF	TGTGCCAGCAGTTATGGCGAAAACATTCAGTACTTC
TRBJ1-1	TRBV14	-	many	CASSVTGGTTEAFF	TGTGCCAGCAGCGTTACCGGAGGGACCACTGAAGCTTTCTTT
TRBJ1-1	TRBV7-8	TRBD1	few	CASSLLDRGRTEAFF	TGTGCCAGCAGCTTACTAGACAGGGGAAGGACTGAAGCTTTCTTT
TRBJ1-1	TRBV28	-	few	CASSVGRETEAFF	TGTGCCAGCAGTGTTGGCAGGGAAACTGAAGCTTTCTTT
TRBJ2-7	TRBV5-1	TRBD2	many	CASSLAKTSGTYEQYF	TGCGCCAGCAGCTTGGCTAAAACTAGCGGCACCTACGAGCAGTACTTC
TRBJ1-2	TRBV12-3/TRBV12-4	-	many	CASSLGDRNYGYTF	TGTGCCAGCAGTTTAGGGGATCGAAACTATGGCTACACCTTC
TRBJ1-2	TRBV24-1	-	many	CATSDTGQNYGYTF	TGTGCCACCAGTGATACAGGGCAGAACTATGGCTACACCTTC
TRBJ2-7	TRBV5-1	-	many	CASGPRQGGEQYF	TGCGCCAGCGGGCCGCGACAGGGAGGCGAGCAGTACTTC
TRBJ1-1	TRBV2	-	many	CASSEQGLATEAFF	TGTGCCAGCAGCGAACAGGGTTTGGCCACTGAAGCTTTCTTT
TRBJ2-4	TRBV5-1	TRBD1	many	CASSPLSTGFRNIQYF	TGCGCCAGCAGCCCGCTCTCGACAGGGTTCCGAAACATTCAGTACTTC
TRBJ2-5	TRBV4-1	TRBD2	many	CASSQPWGGETQYF	TGCGCCAGCAGCCAACCCTGGGGGGGAGAGACCCAGTACTTC
TRBJ1-6	TRBV7-8	TRBD1	-	CASSPSVRTGPYNSPLHF	TGTGCCAGCAGCCCCAGCGTTAGGACAGGGCCCTATAATTCACCCCTCCACTTT